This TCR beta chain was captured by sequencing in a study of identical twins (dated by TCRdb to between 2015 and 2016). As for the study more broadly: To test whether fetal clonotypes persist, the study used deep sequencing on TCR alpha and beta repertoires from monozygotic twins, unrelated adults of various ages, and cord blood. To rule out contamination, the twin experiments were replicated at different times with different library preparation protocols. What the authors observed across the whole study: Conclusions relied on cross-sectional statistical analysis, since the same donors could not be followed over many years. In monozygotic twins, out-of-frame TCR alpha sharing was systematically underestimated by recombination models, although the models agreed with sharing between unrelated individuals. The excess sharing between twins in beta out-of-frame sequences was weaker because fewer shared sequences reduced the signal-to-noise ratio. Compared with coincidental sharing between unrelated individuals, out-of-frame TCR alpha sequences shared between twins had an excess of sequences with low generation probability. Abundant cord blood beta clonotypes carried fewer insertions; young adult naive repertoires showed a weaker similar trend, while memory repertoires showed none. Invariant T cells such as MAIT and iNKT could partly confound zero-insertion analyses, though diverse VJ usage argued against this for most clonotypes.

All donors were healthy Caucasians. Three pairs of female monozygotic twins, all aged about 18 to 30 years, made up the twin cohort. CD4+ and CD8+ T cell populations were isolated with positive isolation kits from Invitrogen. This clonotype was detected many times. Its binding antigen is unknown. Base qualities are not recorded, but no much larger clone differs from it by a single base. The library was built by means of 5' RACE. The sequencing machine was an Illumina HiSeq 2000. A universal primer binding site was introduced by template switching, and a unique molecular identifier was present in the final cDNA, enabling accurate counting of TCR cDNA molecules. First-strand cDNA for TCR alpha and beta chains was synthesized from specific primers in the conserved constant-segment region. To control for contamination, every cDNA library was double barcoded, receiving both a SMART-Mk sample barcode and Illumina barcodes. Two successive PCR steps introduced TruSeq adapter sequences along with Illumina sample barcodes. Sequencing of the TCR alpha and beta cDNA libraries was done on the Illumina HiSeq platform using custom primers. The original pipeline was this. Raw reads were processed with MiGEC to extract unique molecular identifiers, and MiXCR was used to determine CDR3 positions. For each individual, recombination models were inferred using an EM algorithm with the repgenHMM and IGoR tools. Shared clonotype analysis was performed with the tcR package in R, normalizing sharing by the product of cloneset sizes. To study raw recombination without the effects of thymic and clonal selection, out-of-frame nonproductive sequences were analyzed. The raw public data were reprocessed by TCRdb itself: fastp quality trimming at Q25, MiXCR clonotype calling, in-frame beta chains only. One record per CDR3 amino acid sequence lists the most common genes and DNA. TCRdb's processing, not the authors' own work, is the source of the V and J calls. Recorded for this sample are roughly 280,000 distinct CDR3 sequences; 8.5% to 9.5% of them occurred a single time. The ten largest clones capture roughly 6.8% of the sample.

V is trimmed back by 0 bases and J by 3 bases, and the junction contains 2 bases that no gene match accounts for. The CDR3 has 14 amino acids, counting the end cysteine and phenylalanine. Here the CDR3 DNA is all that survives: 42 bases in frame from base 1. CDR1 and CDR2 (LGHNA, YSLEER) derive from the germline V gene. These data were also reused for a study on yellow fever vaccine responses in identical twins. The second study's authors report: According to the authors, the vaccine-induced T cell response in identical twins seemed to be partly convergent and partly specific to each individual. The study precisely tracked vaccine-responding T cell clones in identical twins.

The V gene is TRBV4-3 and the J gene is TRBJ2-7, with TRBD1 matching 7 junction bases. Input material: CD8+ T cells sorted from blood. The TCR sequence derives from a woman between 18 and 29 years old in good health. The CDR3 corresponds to CASSQDRGIYEQYF. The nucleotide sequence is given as TGCGCCAGCAGCCAAGACAGGGGGATCTACGAGCAGTACTTC.